The rows below give T cell receptor beta chains drawn from one sample of a study of blood T cell repertoires in COVID-19. Profiled with immunoSEQ multiplex PCR; TCRdb holds only in-frame clones, not every one. The repertoire consists of a few hundred thousand clones, with 84% occurring once and the leading ten covering about 9.1%. The sample was peripheral blood. These receptors were collected from a human donor in a cohort sampled during active COVID-19. Each CDR3 is given with its conserved first and last residue. The order of the fields is clone size, J gene, D gene, V gene, CDR3 DNA, CDR3 protein. A D gene is named only where the DNA matches it firmly. Some rows have no size entry. The others give once, few or many, or a class for an expanded clone.

clone_size: .
j_call: TRBJ2-3
d_call: .
v_call: TRBV11-3
cdr3_nt: TGTGCCAGCAGCCCCTCTAGGCCTGGTGGTACAGATACGCAGTATTTT
cdr3_aa: CASSPSRPGGTDTQYF

clone_size: once
j_call: TRBJ2-1
d_call: .
v_call: TRBV5-4
cdr3_nt: TGTGCCAGCAGCTTTTCGGCGGGGGCGGGGGATGAGCAGTTCTTC
cdr3_aa: CASSFSAGAGDEQFF

clone_size: once
j_call: TRBJ2-5
d_call: TRBD2
v_call: TRBV11-2
cdr3_nt: TGTGCCAGCACGCGGGGGGGCGTGGAGACCCAGTACTTC
cdr3_aa: CASTRGGVETQYF

clone_size: .
j_call: TRBJ2-5
d_call: .
v_call: TRBV5-1
cdr3_nt: TGCGCCAGCAGCGCCGACAGGCAAGAGACCCAGTACTTC
cdr3_aa: CASSADRQETQYF

clone_size: few
j_call: TRBJ1-3
d_call: TRBD1
v_call: TRBV27
cdr3_nt: TGTGCCAGCAGTCCACAGGGGGCGATAGGAAACACCATATATTTT
cdr3_aa: CASSPQGAIGNTIYF

clone_size: .
j_call: TRBJ1-2
d_call: .
v_call: TRBV11-2
cdr3_nt: TGTGCCAGCACCCACTCCAGGGGAGAGGGCGGCTACACCTTC
cdr3_aa: CASTHSRGEGGYTF

clone_size: .
j_call: TRBJ1-5
d_call: TRBD1
v_call: TRBV19
cdr3_nt: TGTGCCAGTAGCCTACAGGGGTTTAGCAATCAGCCCCAGCATTTT
cdr3_aa: CASSLQGFSNQPQHF

clone_size: .
j_call: TRBJ2-3
d_call: TRBD1
v_call: TRBV14
cdr3_nt: TGTGCCAGCAGCCACCTCCCCGGACAGGGGACAGATACGCAGTATTTT
cdr3_aa: CASSHLPGQGTDTQYF

clone_size: .
j_call: TRBJ1-2
d_call: .
v_call: TRBV2
cdr3_nt: TGTGCCAGCAGTCCCCAGGGGCGTTATGACGGCTACACCTTC
cdr3_aa: CASSPQGRYDGYTF

clone_size: .
j_call: TRBJ2-7
d_call: TRBD2
v_call: TRBV5-1
cdr3_nt: TGCGCCAGCAGCTTGGTAGGTAGCGGGGGGGACGGCTACGAGCAGTACTTC
cdr3_aa: CASSLVGSGGDGYEQYF

clone_size: .
j_call: TRBJ1-4
d_call: .
v_call: TRBV25-1
cdr3_nt: TGTGCCAGCAGTAATTCGGTGTCCGTGTTTTTT
cdr3_aa: CASSNSVSVFF